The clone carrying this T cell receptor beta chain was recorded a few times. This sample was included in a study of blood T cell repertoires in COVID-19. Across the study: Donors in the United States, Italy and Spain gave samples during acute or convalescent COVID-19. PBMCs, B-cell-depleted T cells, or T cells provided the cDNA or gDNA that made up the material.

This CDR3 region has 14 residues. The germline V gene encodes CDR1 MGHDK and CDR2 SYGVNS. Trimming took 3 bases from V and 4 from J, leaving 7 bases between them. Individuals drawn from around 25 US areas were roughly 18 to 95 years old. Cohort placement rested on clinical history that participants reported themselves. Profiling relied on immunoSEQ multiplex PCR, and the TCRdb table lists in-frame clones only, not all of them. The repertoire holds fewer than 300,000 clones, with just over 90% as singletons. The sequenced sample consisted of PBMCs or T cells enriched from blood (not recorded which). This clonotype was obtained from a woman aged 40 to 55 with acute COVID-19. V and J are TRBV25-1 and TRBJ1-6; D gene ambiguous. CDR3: CASSEGGYNSPLHF. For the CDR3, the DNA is TGTGCCAGCAGTGAGGGAGGGTATAATTCACCCCTCCACTTT. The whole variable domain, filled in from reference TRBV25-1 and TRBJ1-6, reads EADIYQTPRYLVIGTGKKITLECSQTMGHDKMYWYQQDPGMELHLIHYSYGVNSTEKGDLSSESTVSRIRTEHFPLTLESARPSHTSQYLCASSEGGYNSPLHFGNGTRLTVT.